The 17 T cell receptor beta chains below come from one sample, sequenced in a study of blood T cell repertoires in COVID-19. Only in-frame clones appear in the TCRdb table, and some are missing; sequencing was by immunoSEQ multiplex PCR. The sample lists approximately 190,000 clones, about four fifths seen once, with about 5.7% in the top ten. Specimen: peripheral blood. Every receptor here comes from a woman aged 40-49 years with acute or convalescent COVID-19.

The chain joins TRBV19 to TRBJ1-1; D ambiguous. Trimming removed 3 bases from V and 1 base from J, with 12 bases in between. CDR3 length equals 15 residues. Per the germline V gene, CDR1 is LNHDA and CDR2 is SQIVND (reference sequence). DNA of the CDR3: TGTGCCAGTAGTATTCCGGGTAATTGGAACACTGAAGCTTTCTTT. It is translated as CASSIPGNWNTEAFF.

The V call is TRBV6-1, the J call TRBJ1-6; 11 nucleotides align to TRBD1. This CDR3 comprises 16 residues. Germline-derived CDR1 and CDR2 are MNHNS and SASEGT. After removal of 0 bases from V and 9 bases from J, the junction contained 4 bases not matched to a gene. Here the CDR3 DNA reads TGTGCCAGCAGTGAAGCAGCCGGGACAGGGGGTTCACCCCTCCACTTT. Translating gives CASSEAAGTGGSPLHF.

The chain couples TRBV6-6 to TRBJ2-4; a possible D gene is TRBD1 (6 bases). This CDR3 comprises 13 residues. Germline V gives CDR1 MNHNY, CDR2 SVGAGI (reference sequence). The V end lost 7 bases, the J end lost 4 bases, and 11 bases lay between the germline ends. Here the CDR3 reads CASTSDSKNIQYF. In nucleotides, the CDR3 is TGTGCCAGCACCTCGGACAGTAAAAACATTCAGTACTTC.

The rearrangement joins TRBV7-2 to TRBJ2-1; possible D gene TRBD2, 5 bases. The CDR3 contains 13 residues. V lost 2 bases to trimming and J lost 9 bases, with 11 bases between them. Germline V lookup: CDR1 SGHTA, CDR2 FQGNSA. The CDR3 is CASSLLGRGEQFF. The CDR3 DNA follows: TGTGCCAGCAGCTTATTAGGCCGGGGTGAGCAGTTCTTC. The full variable domain, with the rest looked up from reference TRBV7-2 and TRBJ2-1, is GAGVSQSPSNKVTEKGKDVELRCDPISGHTALYWYRQSLGQGLEFLIYFQGNSAPDKSGLPSDRFSAERTGGSVSTLTIQRTQQEDSAVYLCASSLLGRGEQFFGPGTRLTVL.

This clone was seen a single time. The V call is TRBV10-3, the J call TRBJ2-2; the match to TRBD2 covers 7 bases. Per germline, CDR1 ENHRY and CDR2 SYGVKD. With 6 bases clipped from V and 6 bases from J, the junction kept 7 bases outside the gene matches. CDR3 size: 14 residues. The CDR3: CAISGAGSAGELFF. The CDR3 DNA is TGTGCCATCAGCGGAGCGGGATCGGCCGGGGAGCTGTTTTTT.

DNA for the CDR3: TGTGCCAGCAGCGTAGGCCCCAGCGGGGCTCGGAATGAGCAGTTCTTC. Amino acid sequence: CASSVGPSGARNEQFF. The chain joins TRBV9 to TRBJ2-1; 7 bases line up with TRBD2. With 0 bases clipped from V and 7 bases from J, the junction kept 10 bases outside the gene matches. Germline CDR1 SGDLS, CDR2 YYNGEE. The CDR3 has 16 residues.

The chain is built from TRBV5-4 and TRBJ2-7, with D maybe TRBD1 (5 bases). From germline, CDR1 is SGHNT and CDR2 YYREEE (reference sequence). The CDR3 is 14 amino acids. Deletions cut 2 bases from V and 3 bases from J, with 12 bases between. This CDR3 reads CASSLRDSVYEQYF. In DNA, the CDR3 is TGTGCCAGCAGCTTACGTGACAGCGTCTACGAGCAGTACTTC.

The rearrangement joins TRBV11-2 to TRBJ1-2; TRBD1 agrees at 9 bases. In germline, CDR1 is SGHAT, CDR2 FQNNGV. The CDR3 is 15 amino acids. Trimming took 0 bases from V and 5 from J; bases not matched to a gene: 4. CDR3 DNA sequence: TGTGCCAGCAGCTTAGATGGGGGACAGGGTTATGGCTACACCTTC. As protein: CASSLDGGQGYGYTF.

V gene TRBV14 combines with J gene TRBJ2-1; 11 bases match TRBD2. J was trimmed by 4 bases and V by 4 bases; bases with no gene match: 12. Germline lookup yields CDR1 SGHDN and CDR2 FVKESK. The CDR3 totals 18 residues. The CDR3 region has the DNA TGTGCCAGCAGCCCCATATCTAGCGGGGGGCAGTTTTACAATGAGCAGTTCTTC. Protein product: CASSPISSGGQFYNEQFF.

This chain uses TRBV27 with TRBJ2-2, with no clear D. Germline values: CDR1 MNHEY, CDR2 SMNVEV (reference sequence). Trimming removed 6 bases at V and 4 bases at J, with 21 bases between. The CDR3 contains 17 residues. The DNA for the CDR3 is TGTGCCAGCAGGACCCTATTCGACAACCCTGGCACCGGGGAGCTGTTTTTT. This encodes CASRTLFDNPGTGELFF.

Only a few counts were recorded for this clone. This chain joins TRBV7-9 and TRBJ1-1; 7 bases match TRBD1. CDR3 length equals 15 residues. Germline V gene sequence: CDR1 SEHNR, CDR2 FQNEAQ (reference sequence). The J segment lost 1 base and the V segment lost 4 bases, leaving 6 bases of the junction unmatched. The CDR3 coding sequence is TGTGCCAGCAGCTCCAGACAGGGCACGAACACTGAAGCTTTCTTT. It translates to CASSSRQGTNTEAFF.

The J gene is TRBJ1-1, the V gene TRBV5-8; possibly TRBD1 for D (5 bases). Trimming stripped 4 bases from V and 11 bases from J, with 18 bases between. CDR3 size: 13 residues. From germline, CDR1 is SGHTS and CDR2 YDEGEE. The CDR3 DNA reads as TGTGCCAGCAGCAGTCGTCAGGGAGGGTTGGCTTTCTTT. It is translated as CASSSRQGGLAFF.

V and J are TRBV28 and TRBJ1-2, with TRBD1 matching 7 bases. After removal of 3 bases from V and 8 bases from J, the junction contained 6 bases not matched to a gene. The CDR3 is 13 amino acids. Germline-derived CDR1 and CDR2 are MDHEN and SYDVKM. The CDR3 nucleotides read TGTGCCAGCAGTTTGAGGGGGCGGGGAGGCTACACCTTC. This translates into CASSLRGRGGYTF.

The genes are TRBV19 and TRBJ2-7; 8 nucleotides line up with TRBD1. The CDR3 has 16 amino acids. CDR1 is LNHDA, CDR2 SQIVND, per germline (reference sequence). The V gene end was trimmed by 6 bases and the J gene end by 4 bases; junction bases not matched to a gene: 14. The CDR3 DNA sequence: TGTGCCAGTAGCCCAGGACAGGGCGGGCGGTTTTACGAGCAGTACTTC. It codes for CASSPGQGGRFYEQYF.

Of note for this clone: The junction departs from germline at one end; a sequencing error may be responsible. Other DNA variants within this sample encode the same CDR3. This chain joins TRBV5-1 and TRBJ1-6; D gene ambiguous. This CDR3 region has 15 residues. Per germline, CDR1 SGHRS and CDR2 YFSETQ. CDR3 bases: TGCGCCAGTAGCTTGGGAGGCGTCACGAATTCACCCCTCCACTTT. Its translation: CASSLGGVTNSPLHF.

CDR3 nucleotides: TGTGCCAGTAAGACGGGACAGGGTAATGAAAAACTGTTTTTT. Encoded protein: CASKTGQGNEKLFF. This chain connects TRBV6-5 to TRBJ1-4, with 9 bases fitting TRBD1. Germline CDR1 MNHEY, CDR2 SVGAGI. The CDR3 has 14 residues. The ends lost 9 bases at V and 4 bases at J; junction bases unmatched: 6.

This clone was observed a few times. The CDR3 protein is CASSYGIGGADTQYF. CDR3 DNA sequence: TGTGCCAGCAGTTACGGGATTGGGGGGGCAGATACGCAGTATTTT. This chain connects TRBV6-5 to TRBJ2-3, with TRBD2 matching over 7 bases. CDR3 length: 15 residues. V gave up 2 bases and J gave up 4 bases; unmatched junction bases: 6. From germline, CDR1 is MNHEY and CDR2 SVGAGI.